The entry that follows covers one T cell receptor (beta chain) sequence. The record originates from a study of T cell changes during pregnancy in multiple sclerosis. In germline, CDR1 is SNHLY, CDR2 FYNNEI. V lost 3 bases and J lost 3; bases outside the gene matches: 16. CDR3 length equals 19 residues. Sequenced by immunoSEQ multiplex PCR; TCRdb stores in-frame clones only, minus some. The data show 65,000 to 95,000 clones, around nine tenths seen once. The starting material was peripheral blood, obtained before pregnancy. The chain joins TRBV2 to TRBJ2-7, with 11 positions matching TRBD2. This receptor was identified in a female donor with multiple sclerosis, enrolled in a pregnancy study. CDR3: CASSDAFRQTSGENYEQYF. In DNA, the CDR3 is TGTGCCAGCAGTGACGCGTTCCGACAGACTAGCGGGGAGAACTACGAGCAGTACTTC.